One TCR beta chain is described in this entry. This sample stems from a study of blood T cell repertoires in COVID-19. Overall study context: T cells, B-cell-depleted T cells, or PBMCs supplied cDNA or gDNA.

Per the study methods: The assay estimated nucleated cells by amplifying reference gene primers. Sequencing was performed with immunoSEQ multiplex PCR; in TCRdb, only in-frame clones are kept and a portion is missing. The V and J calls and clone size are taken from that table; D and trimming were inferred from the DNA. Altogether around 100,000 clones are present, roughly 92% being singletons, with the ten largest covering around 2.1%. Between the trimmed V and J ends, which lost 5 bases and 2 bases, there was a span of 14 bases. The germline CDR1 and CDR2 sequences are SQVTM and ANQGSEA. This CDR3 spans 14 amino acids.

Specimen: peripheral blood. The chain is built from TRBV29-1 and TRBJ2-3; D gene ambiguous. This receptor was obtained from a man aged 50 to 59 with active COVID-19. The CDR3 sequence is CSVIRAILTDTQYF. CDR3 nucleotides: TGCAGCGTTATACGCGCAATACTCACAGATACGCAGTATTTT.